The TCR beta chain under discussion was sequenced for a study of blood T cells in healthy people across ages. A sample-barcoded 5' primer and a J-beta primer mix were used in a second PCR of about 7 to 12 cycles. TCRdb reprocessed the 5' RACE reads with MiXCR, giving one entry per CDR3 protein. Of hundreds of thousands of distinct CDR3 sequences detected, around 43% appear once; the ten largest clones hold around 18%. Study outcomes and limitations: It was not possible, with unsorted PBMCs, to conclusively compare naive and antigen-experienced cells. Observed TCR beta diversity per million T cells went down as age went up. This fall followed a roughly linear course with age.

A note on this clonotype: Its antigen is currently unknown.

Germline lookup yields CDR1 MNHEY and CDR2 SMNVEV (reference sequence). The V gene end was trimmed by 6 bases and the J gene end by 0 bases; junction bases not matched to a gene: 13. The CDR3 totals 19 residues. The sequenced sample consisted of blood. The chain couples TRBV27 to TRBJ2-6, with 8 positions matching TRBD1. This clonotype was sampled from a man between 60 and 75 years old in good health. Here the CDR3 reads CASSLVPGQGSSGANVLTF. The DNA of the CDR3 is TGTGCCAGCAGCCTAGTCCCCGGACAGGGTAGCTCTGGGGCCAACGTCCTGACTTTC.